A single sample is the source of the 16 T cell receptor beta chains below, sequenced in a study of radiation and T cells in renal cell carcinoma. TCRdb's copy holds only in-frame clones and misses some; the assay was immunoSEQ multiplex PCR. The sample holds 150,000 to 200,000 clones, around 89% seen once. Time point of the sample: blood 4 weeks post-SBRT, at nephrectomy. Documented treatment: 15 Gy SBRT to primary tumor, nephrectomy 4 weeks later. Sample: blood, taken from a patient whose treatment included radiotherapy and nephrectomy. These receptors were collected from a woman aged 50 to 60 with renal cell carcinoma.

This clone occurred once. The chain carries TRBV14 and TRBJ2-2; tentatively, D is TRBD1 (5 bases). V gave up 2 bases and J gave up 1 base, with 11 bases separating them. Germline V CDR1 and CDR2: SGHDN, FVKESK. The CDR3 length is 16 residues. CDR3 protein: CASSQLRGVNTGELFF. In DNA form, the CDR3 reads TGTGCCAGCAGCCAACTAAGGGGTGTGAACACCGGGGAGCTGTTTTTT.

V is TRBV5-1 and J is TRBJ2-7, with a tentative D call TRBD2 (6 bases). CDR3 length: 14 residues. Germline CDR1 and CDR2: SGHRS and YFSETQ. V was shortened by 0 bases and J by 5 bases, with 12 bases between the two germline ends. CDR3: CASSLDGAGNEQYF. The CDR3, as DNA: TGCGCCAGCAGCTTGGACGGGGCGGGGAACGAGCAGTACTTC.

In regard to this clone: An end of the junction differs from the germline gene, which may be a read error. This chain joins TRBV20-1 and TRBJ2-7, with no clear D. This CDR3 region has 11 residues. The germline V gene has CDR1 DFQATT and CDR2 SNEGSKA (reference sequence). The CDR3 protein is CSARNSCEQYF. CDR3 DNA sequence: TGCAGTGCTAGGAACTCCTGCGAGCAGTACTTC.

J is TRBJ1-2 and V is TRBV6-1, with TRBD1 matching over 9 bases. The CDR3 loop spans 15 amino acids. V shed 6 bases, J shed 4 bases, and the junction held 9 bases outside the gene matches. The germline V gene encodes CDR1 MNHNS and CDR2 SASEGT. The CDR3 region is CASRDRGISFYGYTF. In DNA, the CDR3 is TGTGCCAGCAGGGACAGGGGAATTTCCTTCTATGGCTACACCTTC.

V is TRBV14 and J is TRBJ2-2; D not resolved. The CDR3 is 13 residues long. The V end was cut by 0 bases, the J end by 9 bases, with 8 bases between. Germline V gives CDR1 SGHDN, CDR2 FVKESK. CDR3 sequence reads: CASSQDLRRELFF. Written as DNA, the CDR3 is TGTGCCAGCAGCCAAGACCTTAGGAGGGAGCTGTTTTTT. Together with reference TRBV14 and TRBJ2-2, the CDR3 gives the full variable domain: EAGVTQFPSHSVIEKGQTVTLRCDPISGHDNLYWYRRVMGKEIKFLLHFVKESKQDESGMPNNRFLAERTGGTYSTLKVQPAELEDSGVYFCASSQDLRRELFFGEGSRLTVL.

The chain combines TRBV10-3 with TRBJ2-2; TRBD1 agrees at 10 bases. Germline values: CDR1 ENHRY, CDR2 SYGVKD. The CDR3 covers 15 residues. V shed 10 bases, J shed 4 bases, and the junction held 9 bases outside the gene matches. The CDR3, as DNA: TGTGCCACTCAGCCTAGGACAGGGGGCACCGGGGAGCTGTTTTTT. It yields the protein CATQPRTGGTGELFF.

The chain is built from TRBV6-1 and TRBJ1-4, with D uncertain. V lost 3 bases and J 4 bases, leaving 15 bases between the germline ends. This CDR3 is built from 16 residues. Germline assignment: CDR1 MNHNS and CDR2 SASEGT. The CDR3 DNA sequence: TGTGCCAGCAGTGACGGATGGAGGAACAGTAATGAAAAACTGTTTTTT. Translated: CASSDGWRNSNEKLFF.

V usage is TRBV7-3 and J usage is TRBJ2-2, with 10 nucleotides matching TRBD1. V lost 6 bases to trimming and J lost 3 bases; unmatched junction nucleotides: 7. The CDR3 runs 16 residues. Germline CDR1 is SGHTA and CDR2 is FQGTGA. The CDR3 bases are TGTGCCAGCAGACCACGGACAGGGGGAGACACCGGGGAGCTGTTTTTT. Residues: CASRPRTGGDTGELFF.

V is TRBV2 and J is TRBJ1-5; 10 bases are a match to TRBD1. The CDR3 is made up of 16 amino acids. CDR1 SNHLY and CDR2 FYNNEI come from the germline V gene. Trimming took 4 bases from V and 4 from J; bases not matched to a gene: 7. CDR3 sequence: CASSGPRTGGNQPQHF. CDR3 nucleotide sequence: TGTGCCAGCAGTGGACCCCGGACAGGGGGAAATCAGCCCCAGCATTTT.

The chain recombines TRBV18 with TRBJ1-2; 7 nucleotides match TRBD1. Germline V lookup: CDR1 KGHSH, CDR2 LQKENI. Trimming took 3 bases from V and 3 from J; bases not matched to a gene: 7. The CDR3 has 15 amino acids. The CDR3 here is CASSPSGQDDYGYTF. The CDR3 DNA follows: TGTGCCAGCTCACCTTCAGGACAGGACGACTATGGCTACACCTTC. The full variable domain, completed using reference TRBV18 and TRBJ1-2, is NAGVMQNPRHLVRRRGQEARLRCSPMKGHSHVYWYRQLPEEGLKFMVYLQKENIIDESGMPKERFSAEFPKEGPSILRIQQVVRGDSAAYFCASSPSGQDDYGYTFGSGTRLTVV.

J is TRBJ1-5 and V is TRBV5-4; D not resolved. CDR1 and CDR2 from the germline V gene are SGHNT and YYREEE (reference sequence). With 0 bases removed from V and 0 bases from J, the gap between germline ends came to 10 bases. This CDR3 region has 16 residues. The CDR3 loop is CASSLGDGYSNQPQHF. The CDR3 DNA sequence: TGTGCCAGCAGCTTGGGGGATGGGTATAGCAATCAGCCCCAGCATTTT.

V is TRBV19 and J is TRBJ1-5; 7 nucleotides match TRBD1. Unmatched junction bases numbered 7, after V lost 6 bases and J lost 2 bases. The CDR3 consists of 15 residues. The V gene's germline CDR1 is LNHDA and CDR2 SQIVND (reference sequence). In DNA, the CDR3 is TGTGCCAGTAGCCCTAGGGACAGCCGCAATCAGCCCCAGCATTTT. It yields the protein CASSPRDSRNQPQHF.

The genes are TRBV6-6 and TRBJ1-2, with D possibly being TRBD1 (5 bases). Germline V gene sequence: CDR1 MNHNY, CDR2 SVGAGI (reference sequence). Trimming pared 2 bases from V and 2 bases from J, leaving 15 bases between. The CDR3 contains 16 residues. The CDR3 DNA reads TGTGCCAGCAGTTACCTGGGGGGGGACGGCAACTATGGCTACACCTTC. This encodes CASSYLGGDGNYGYTF.

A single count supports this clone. In DNA form, the CDR3 reads TGCGCCAGCAGCTCACAGGACTATAATTCACCCCTCCACTTT. As protein: CASSSQDYNSPLHF. The chain combines TRBV5-1 with TRBJ1-6, with D perhaps TRBD1 (5 bases). CDR3 length equals 14 residues. V lost 3 bases, J lost 3 bases, and 7 bases lay in between. Germline loops: CDR1 SGHRS, CDR2 YFSETQ.

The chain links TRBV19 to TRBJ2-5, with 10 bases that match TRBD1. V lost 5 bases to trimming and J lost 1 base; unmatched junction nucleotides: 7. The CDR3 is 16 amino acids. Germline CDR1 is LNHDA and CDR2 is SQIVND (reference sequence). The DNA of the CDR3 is TGTGCCAGTAGTCCTTTAGGACAGGGGGGCCAAGAGACCCAGTACTTC. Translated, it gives CASSPLGQGGQETQYF.

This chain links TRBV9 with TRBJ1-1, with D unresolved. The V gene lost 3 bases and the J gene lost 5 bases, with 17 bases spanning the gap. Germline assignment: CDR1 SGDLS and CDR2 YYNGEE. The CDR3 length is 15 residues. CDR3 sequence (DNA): TGTGCCAGCAGCGGTTCTACGGGAGTGGGGACTGAAGCTTTCTTT. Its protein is CASSGSTGVGTEAFF. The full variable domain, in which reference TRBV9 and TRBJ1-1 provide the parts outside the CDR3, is DSGVTQTPKHLITATGQRVTLRCSPRSGDLSVYWYQQSLDQGLQFLIQYYNGEERAKGNILERFSAQQFPDLHSELNLSSLELGDSALYFCASSGSTGVGTEAFFGQGTRLTVV.